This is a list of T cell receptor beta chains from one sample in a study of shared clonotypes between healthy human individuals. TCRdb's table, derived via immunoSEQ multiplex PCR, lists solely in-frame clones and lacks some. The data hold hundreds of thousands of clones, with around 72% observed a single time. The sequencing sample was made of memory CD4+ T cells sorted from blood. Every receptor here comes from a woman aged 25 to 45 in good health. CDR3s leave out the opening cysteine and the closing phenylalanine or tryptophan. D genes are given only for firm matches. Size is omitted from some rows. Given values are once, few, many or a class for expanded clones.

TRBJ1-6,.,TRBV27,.,ASSSNRASPLH
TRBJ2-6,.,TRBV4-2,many,ASSQAPTRVIMESGANVLT
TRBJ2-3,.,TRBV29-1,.,SVEPPWGDTQY
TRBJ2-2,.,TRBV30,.,AWRRGPNTGELF
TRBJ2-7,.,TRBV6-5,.,ASSYSHRTYEQY
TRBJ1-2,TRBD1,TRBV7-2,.,ASSRDSAYGYT
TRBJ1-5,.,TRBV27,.,ASSFLPAGQPQH
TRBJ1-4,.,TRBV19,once,ASSIPGEKLF
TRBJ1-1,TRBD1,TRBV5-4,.,ASSRDSSLSF
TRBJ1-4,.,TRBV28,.,ASKTVRFGARGNEKLF
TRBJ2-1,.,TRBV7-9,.,ASRSMGLGVDEQF
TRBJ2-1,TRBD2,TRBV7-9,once,ASSLGAGPNNEQF
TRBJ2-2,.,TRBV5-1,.,ASSLADQPGELF
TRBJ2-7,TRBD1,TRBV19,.,ASSPGQGASYEQY
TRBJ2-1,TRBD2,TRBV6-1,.,ASSEVVSGRPGEQF
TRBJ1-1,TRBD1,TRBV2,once,ASTADRWATEAF
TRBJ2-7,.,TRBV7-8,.,ASSPRWTPPKQQY
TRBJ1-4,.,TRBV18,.,ASSRAGPATNEKLF
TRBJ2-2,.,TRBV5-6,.,ASSFVGRELF
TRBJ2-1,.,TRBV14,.,ASSKAGVGNEQF
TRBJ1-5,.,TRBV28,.,ASSFPSQPQH
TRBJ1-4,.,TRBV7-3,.,ASSYLESEKLF
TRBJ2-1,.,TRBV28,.,ASSLGGGPRGEQF
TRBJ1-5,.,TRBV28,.,ASTTKGGYSNQPQH